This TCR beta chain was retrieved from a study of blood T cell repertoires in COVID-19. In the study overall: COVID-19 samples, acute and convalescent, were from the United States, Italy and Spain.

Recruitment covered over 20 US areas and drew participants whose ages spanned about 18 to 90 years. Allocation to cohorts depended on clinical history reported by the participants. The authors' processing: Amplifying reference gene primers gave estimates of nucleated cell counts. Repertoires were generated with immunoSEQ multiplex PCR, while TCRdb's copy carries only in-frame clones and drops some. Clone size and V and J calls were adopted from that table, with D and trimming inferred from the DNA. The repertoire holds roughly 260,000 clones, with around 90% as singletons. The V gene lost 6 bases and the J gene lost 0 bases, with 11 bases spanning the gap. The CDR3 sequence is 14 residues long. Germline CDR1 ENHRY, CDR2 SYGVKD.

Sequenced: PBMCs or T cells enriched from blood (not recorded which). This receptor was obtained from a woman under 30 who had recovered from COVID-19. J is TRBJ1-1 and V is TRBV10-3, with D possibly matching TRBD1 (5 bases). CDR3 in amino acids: CAISLTVMNTEAFF. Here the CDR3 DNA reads TGTGCCATCAGCCTGACAGTGATGAACACTGAAGCTTTCTTT.